The clone carrying this TCR beta chain occurred a few times. Time point reported: blood 2 weeks post-SBRT. Treatment of the sample: 15 Gy SBRT to primary tumor, nephrectomy 4 weeks later. This entry comes from a study of radiation and T cells in renal cell carcinoma. CDR1 is SEHNR, CDR2 FQNEAQ, per germline (reference sequence). The CDR3 runs to 13 residues. V lost 4 bases and J lost 4, with 10 bases in between. Produced via immunoSEQ multiplex PCR; TCRdb's table is partial and in-frame only. This sample carries some 120,000 clones, approximately 75% of them seen once, and the ten largest clones take less than 2.5%.

This chain uses TRBV7-9 with TRBJ1-2, with D hard to call. The clonotype originates from a woman aged 55-70 years with renal cell carcinoma. Here the sequenced sample was blood, taken from a patient whose treatment included radiotherapy and nephrectomy. CDR3 bases: TGTGCCAGCAGCTCAGAGGGATTCTATGGCTACACCTTC. This sequence encodes CASSSEGFYGYTF.